This T cell receptor beta chain was identified during a study of shared clonotypes between healthy human individuals. Study-level points and caveats: Few donors restricted represented genetic and exposure-history diversity. Researchers sampled only blood; tissue repertoires likely differ. Measured sharing among donors was expected to vary with sequencing depth.

This clone was observed a few times. Its antigen remains unknown. The CDR3 extends over 16 amino acids. The germline V gene encodes CDR1 SGHRS and CDR2 YFSETQ. Trimming cost V 5 bases and J 0 bases; bases outside gene matches: 5. Deep was the level at which the assay was run. Libraries were prepared by immunoSEQ multiplex PCR; TCRdb keeps only in-frame clonotypes and omits some of them. The sample lists about 490,000 clones, approximately 80% occurring once. The sample was PBMCs. This chain uses TRBV5-1 with TRBJ2-6, with 7 positions matching TRBD2. This TCR was sampled from a woman in her forties in good health. Some clones in this sample may be carry-over from other donors' samples. The CDR3 protein is CASSAGDFSGANVLTF. The CDR3 nucleotides read TGCGCCAGCAGTGCGGGGGACTTCTCTGGGGCCAACGTCCTGACTTTC. Based on the CDR3 plus reference TRBV5-1 and TRBJ2-6, the full variable domain is KAGVTQTPRYLIKTRGQQVTLSCSPISGHRSVSWYQQTPGQGLQFLFEYFSETQRNKGNFPGRFSGRQFSNSRSEMNVSTLELGDSALYLCASSAGDFSGANVLTFGAGSRLTVL.